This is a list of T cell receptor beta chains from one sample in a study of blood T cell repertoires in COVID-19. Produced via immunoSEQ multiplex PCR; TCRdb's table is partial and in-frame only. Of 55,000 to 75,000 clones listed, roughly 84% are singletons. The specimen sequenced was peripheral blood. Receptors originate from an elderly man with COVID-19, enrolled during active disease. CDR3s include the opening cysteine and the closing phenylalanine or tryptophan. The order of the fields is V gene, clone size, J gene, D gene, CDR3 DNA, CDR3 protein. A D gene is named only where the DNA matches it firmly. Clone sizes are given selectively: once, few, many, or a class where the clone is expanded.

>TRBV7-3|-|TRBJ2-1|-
TGTGCCAGCAGCTTAACGACGGCGGACAATGAGCAGTTCTTC
CASSLTTADNEQFF
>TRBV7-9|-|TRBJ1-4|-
TGTGCCAGCAGCTTGGTCCGGGGGTTAAATGAAAAACTGTTTTTT
CASSLVRGLNEKLFF
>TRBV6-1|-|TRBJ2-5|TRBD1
TGTGCCAGCAGTGAACAGAAGGGGGCGGGAGAGACCCAGTACTTC
CASSEQKGAGETQYF
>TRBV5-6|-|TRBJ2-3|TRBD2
TGTGCCAGCAGCCCACCTAGCGGGAGGGTTGATACGCAGTATTTT
CASSPPSGRVDTQYF
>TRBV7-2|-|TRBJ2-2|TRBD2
TGTGCCAGCAGCTTATTAGCGGGAGAGACCGGGGAGCTGTTTTTT
CASSLLAGETGELFF
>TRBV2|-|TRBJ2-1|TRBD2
TGTGCCTTACGGGGGGACGGCTACAATGAGCAGTTCTTC
CALRGDGYNEQFF
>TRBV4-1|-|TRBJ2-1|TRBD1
TGCGCCAGCAGCCAGACGTTGACAGGGGCCTCCTACAATGAGCAGTTCTTC
CASSQTLTGASYNEQFF
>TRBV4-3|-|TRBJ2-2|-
TGCGCCAGCAGCCAAGATTGGGACTCCTACACCGGGGAGCTGTTTTTT
CASSQDWDSYTGELFF
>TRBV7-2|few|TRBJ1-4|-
TGTGCCAGCAGCTCCCTCTCGGTGGGCGACAGCCCCTACGAAAAACTGTTTTTT
CASSSLSVGDSPYEKLFF
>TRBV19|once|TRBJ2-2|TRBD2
TGTGCCAGTCGTAGCGGGAGTCCCACCGGGGAGCTGTTTTTT
CASRSGSPTGELFF
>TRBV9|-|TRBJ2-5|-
TGTGCCAGCAGCGTAGTCGAGAATCAAGAGACCCAGTACTTC
CASSVVENQETQYF
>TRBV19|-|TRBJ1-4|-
TGTGCCAGTAGTGTTAGGGGTGGTGAAAAACTGTTTTTT
CASSVRGGEKLFF
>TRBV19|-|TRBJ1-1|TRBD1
TGTGCCAGTAGTATAAACCGGGACAGGGGGCTGAATACTGAAGCTTTCTTT
CASSINRDRGLNTEAFF
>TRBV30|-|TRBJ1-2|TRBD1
TGTGCCTGGAGTCCCAAGACAGGGCGGGGAATTAGTGGCTACACCTTC
CAWSPKTGRGISGYTF
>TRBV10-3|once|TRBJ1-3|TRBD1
TGTGCCATCAGTTCGACAGGGACCACCTCTGGAAACACCATATATTTT
CAISSTGTTSGNTIYF
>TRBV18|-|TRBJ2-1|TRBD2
TGTGCCAGCTCACTGGGGGGGAGCTCCTACAATGAGCAGTTCTTC
CASSLGGSSYNEQFF
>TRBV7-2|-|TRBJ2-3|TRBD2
TGTGCCAGCAGCTCCGGACTAGCGGGACCCGCAGATACGCAGTATTTT
CASSSGLAGPADTQYF
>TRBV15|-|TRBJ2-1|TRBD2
TGTGCCACCGGGAAAATAGCGGGAGGGGAGCAGTTCTTC
CATGKIAGGEQFF
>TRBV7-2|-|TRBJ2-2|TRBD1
TGTGCCAGCAGATCCGACAGGGGGGCGACCGGGGAGCTGTTTTTT
CASRSDRGATGELFF
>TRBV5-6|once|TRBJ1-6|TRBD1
TGTGCCAGCAGCTTGTCCGGGACAGGGTCTTCACCCCTCCACTTT
CASSLSGTGSSPLHF
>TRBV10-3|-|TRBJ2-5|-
TGTGCCATCAGTGAGTCCTCGGGCAGGACAAGACAAGAGACCCAGTACTTC
CAISESSGRTRQETQYF
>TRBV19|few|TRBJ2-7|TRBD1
TGTGCCACCCAGCCAGGGGGATCGTACGAGCAGTACTTC
CATQPGGSYEQYF
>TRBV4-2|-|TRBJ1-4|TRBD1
TGTGCCAGCAGTCCGGACAGGGGTTTATCAACTAATGAAAAACTGTTTTTT
CASSPDRGLSTNEKLFF